The sequence of this T cell receptor beta chain was determined in a study of CD8+CD57+ T cells in acquired aplastic anemia. Looking at the study overall: The average for DNA from sorted CD4+ and CD8+ cells was roughly 3 ug. Study-wide points: The same twenty-nine CD8+ CDR3 sequences occurred in patients and in controls.

Profiling of TCR beta VDJ combinations and CDR3 sequences used genomic DNA as template. TCRdb used MiXCR to reprocess the reads, holding one entry per CDR3 protein. Among around 200,000 distinct CDR3 sequences listed, more than 45% were seen once. All sequencing subjects had displayed CD8+CD57+ cell expansion on flow cytometry. Patients had received no therapy at the time of blood sampling. The CDR3 loop spans 13 amino acids. CDR1 and CDR2 (germline): SQVTM, ANQGSEA. V shed 6 bases and J 4 bases; nucleotides not matched to a gene: 6. As for this clonotype: Antigen unknown.

The V and J genes are TRBV29-1 and TRBJ2-5; 9 positions agree with TRBD1. The source of this sequence is a human donor with aplastic anemia. The sample comprised sorted CD4+, CD8+, or CD8+CD57+ T cells (not recorded which) from PBMCs. CDR3 sequence reads: CSVAEGQGETQYF. The CDR3 DNA reads TGCAGCGTCGCGGAGGGACAGGGAGAGACCCAGTACTTC.